These T cell receptor beta chains were read from a single sample in a study of shared clonotypes between healthy human individuals. TCRdb's copy holds only in-frame clones and misses some; the assay was immunoSEQ multiplex PCR. Of roughly 1 million clones in the sample, roughly 70% were seen once. Sequenced sample: memory CD4+ T cells sorted from blood. The receptor set was obtained from a man between 18 and 35 years old in good health. CDR3s include the opening cysteine and the closing phenylalanine or tryptophan. The order of the fields is D gene, V gene, clone size, J gene, CDR3 DNA, CDR3 protein. A D gene is named only where the DNA matches it firmly. Clone size is shown for a subset of rows, as once, few, many or a class of expanded clone.

>TRBD2|TRBV5-4|.|TRBJ2-1
TGTGCCACCGGGACTAGCGGTTACAATGAGCAGTTCTTC
CATGTSGYNEQFF
>.|TRBV5-1|.|TRBJ2-3
TGCGCCAGCAGCTTGGACTCTACAGATACGCAGTATTTT
CASSLDSTDTQYF
>TRBD1|TRBV5-4|.|TRBJ2-3
TGTGCCAGCAGCTCGGACAGGGTGGGCACAGATACGCAGTATTTT
CASSSDRVGTDTQYF
>TRBD1|TRBV30|.|TRBJ2-3
TGTGCCTGGAGCACCGGGACAGGCAATACAGATACGCAGTATTTT
CAWSTGTGNTDTQYF
>TRBD2|TRBV6-5|.|TRBJ2-3
TGTGCCAGCAGTTACAGGGCTAGCGGGAGGAAAGATACGCAGTATTTT
CASSYRASGRKDTQYF
>.|TRBV5-1|.|TRBJ2-3
TGCGCCAGCAGGCGGGCAGGGGCCACAGATACGCAGTATTTT
CASRRAGATDTQYF
>.|TRBV5-1|.|TRBJ2-3
TGCGCCAGCAGCTTGACGGGTTTAAGAGATACGCAGTATTTT
CASSLTGLRDTQYF
>TRBD1|TRBV6-5|.|TRBJ1-2
TGTGCCAGCAGTTTGACAGGGGACTATGGCTACACCTTC
CASSLTGDYGYTF
>.|TRBV29-1|once|TRBJ1-5
TGCAGCGTTGCGACAGATAAAGGACCCCAGCATTTT
CSVATDKGPQHF
>.|TRBV5-6|.|TRBJ1-1
TGTGCCAGCAGGGTACAGGCTAATCTTATGAACACTGAAGCTTTCTTT
CASRVQANLMNTEAFF
>TRBD1|TRBV7-9|.|TRBJ2-5
TGTGCCAGCAGCATGGGGACAGGACAAGAGACCCAGTACTTC
CASSMGTGQETQYF
>.|TRBV10-1|.|TRBJ2-3
TGCGCCAGCAGTGGAGCAGATACGCAGTATTTT
CASSGADTQYF
>.|TRBV30|.|TRBJ1-2
TGTGCCTGGAGTCAACGGACAGACGGCGGCTACACCTTC
CAWSQRTDGGYTF
>.|TRBV28|.|TRBJ1-3
TGTGCCAGCAGTTCAGCTACCAACCGCAGGGGAGTCTCTGGAAACACCATATATTTT
CASSSATNRRGVSGNTIYF
>.|TRBV19|.|TRBJ1-2
TGTGCCAGTAGTATTCTGCGGGGGGCAAGTGGCTACACCTTC
CASSILRGASGYTF
>.|TRBV7-8|.|TRBJ2-1
TGTGCCAGCAGAGAAAGGAATATGAGGGAAAATGAGCAGTTCTTC
CASRERNMRENEQFF
>TRBD1|TRBV19|.|TRBJ1-2
TGTGCCAGTAGTTTCGGACAGGGGTATGGCTACACCTTC
CASSFGQGYGYTF
>.|TRBV18|.|TRBJ1-1
TGTGCCAGCTCACCGCAGCTAATTATCGACACGAACACTGAAGCTTTCTTT
CASSPQLIIDTNTEAFF
>.|TRBV27|once|TRBJ1-5
TGTGCCAGCAGCCGATCGGGTAATCAGCCCCAGCATTTT
CASSRSGNQPQHF
>TRBD1|TRBV5-1|.|TRBJ1-3
TGCGCCAGCAGGCCCGGACAGGAGGTGGGCGGCACCATATATTTT
CASRPGQEVGGTIYF
>TRBD1|TRBV6-1|.|TRBJ2-3
TGTGCCAGCAGTGGACGACAGGGTCCGGATACGCAGTATTTT
CASSGRQGPDTQYF
>.|TRBV6-5|.|TRBJ1-4
TGTGCCAGCAGTTACGGGGGATTCAATGAAAAACTGTTTTTT
CASSYGGFNEKLFF
>TRBD1|TRBV2|.|TRBJ2-3
TGTGCCAGCAGCGACAGGGCGGCCACAGATACGCAGTATTTT
CASSDRAATDTQYF
>TRBD1|TRBV5-1|.|TRBJ2-7
TGCGCCAGCAGCTATGACAGGGGGCTATACGAGCAGTACTTC
CASSYDRGLYEQYF
>.|TRBV11-2|.|TRBJ2-3
TGTGCCAGCTCCCCCAGAGGGGATACGCAGTATTTT
CASSPRGDTQYF
>TRBD2|TRBV10-3|few|TRBJ2-1
TGTGCCATCAGTGAGTTGGATAGCGGGGGTACTGAGCAGTTCTTC
CAISELDSGGTEQFF
>.|TRBV7-3|.|TRBJ2-3
TGTGCCAGCAGCTTAATGGGCCGGGGGGCAACAGATACGCAGTATTTT
CASSLMGRGATDTQYF
>.|TRBV15|.|TRBJ2-7
TGTGCCACCAGCAGAGCGTATATAGGATACGAGCAGTACTTC
CATSRAYIGYEQYF
>TRBD1|TRBV27|.|TRBJ2-3
TGTGCCAGCAGTTTGGGACAGGGTCGGGGCACAGATACGCAGTATTTT
CASSLGQGRGTDTQYF
>TRBD2|TRBV5-1|few|TRBJ2-2
TGCGCCACCGCGGGGGGGCGAAACACCGGGGAGCTGTTTTTT
CATAGGRNTGELFF
>TRBD1|TRBV19|.|TRBJ2-3
TGTGCCAGTAGTTTAGGGACAGGATATAGCACAGATACGCAGTATTTT
CASSLGTGYSTDTQYF
>.|TRBV28|few|TRBJ2-6
TGTGCCAGCAGTCGCACAGCCTCTGGGGCCAACGTCCTGACTTTC
CASSRTASGANVLTF
>.|TRBV6-6|.|TRBJ2-7
TGTGCCAGCAGTTATCAGGGGACTTACGAGCAGTACTTC
CASSYQGTYEQYF
>TRBD2|TRBV7-8|once|TRBJ2-1
TGTGCCAGCAGCTTACGGCCTCGAGGCATAACAGCGGGGTTCAACAATGAGCAGTTCTTC
CASSLRPRGITAGFNNEQFF
>.|TRBV19|.|TRBJ1-2
TGTGCCAGTAGTTCGGGACTCTCTTTGAACTATGGCTACACCTTC
CASSSGLSLNYGYTF
>.|TRBV30|.|TRBJ1-1
TGTGCCTGGAGTGTACCAGGGGTGAACACTGAAGCTTTCTTT
CAWSVPGVNTEAFF
>TRBD2|TRBV6-5|.|TRBJ2-7
TGTGCCAGCAGTTCCCCGGGACTAGCGGGAGGGGAGCAGTACTTC
CASSSPGLAGGEQYF
>TRBD2|TRBV11-1|few|TRBJ2-3
TGTGCCAGCAGCCGACTAGCGGGGGGGCTTAGTACGCAGTATTTT
CASSRLAGGLSTQYF
>.|TRBV7-9|.|TRBJ1-1
TGTGCCAGCAGACCGGACGGTGTCATGAACACTGAAGCTTTCTTT
CASRPDGVMNTEAFF
>TRBD1|TRBV7-7|.|TRBJ2-2
TGTGCTAGCAGCTTAGGTTCCGGGACAGGGGCGACCGGGGAGCTGTTTTTT
CASSLGSGTGATGELFF
>.|TRBV6-5|.|TRBJ2-2
TGTGCCAGCAGTAGCCTGGCAGGGAACACCGGGGAGCTGTTTTTT
CASSSLAGNTGELFF
>.|TRBV6-5|few|TRBJ2-7
TGTGCCAGCCTTGAAAACTACGAGCAGTACTTC
CASLENYEQYF
>TRBD2|TRBV7-3|.|TRBJ2-1
TGTGCCAGCAGCTTAAACCCCTGGTTTAGCGGGGGCCAAAAGGGCACGGACAATGAGCAGTTCTTC
CASSLNPWFSGGQKGTDNEQFF
>TRBD2|TRBV7-9|.|TRBJ2-2
TGTGCCAGCAGCACAAGACTAGCGGGGACCGGGGAGCTGTTTTTT
CASSTRLAGTGELFF
>TRBD1|TRBV7-6|.|TRBJ1-3
TGTGCCAGCAGCTCAGGGGGAGACACCATATATTTT
CASSSGGDTIYF
>.|TRBV7-2|.|TRBJ2-5
TGTGCCAGCAGCTTAGAGGCCGGGGCGAGAGAGACCCAGTACTTC
CASSLEAGARETQYF
>.|TRBV4-3|few|TRBJ1-2
TGCGCCAGCAGCCAACAGGGAGGCTATGGCTACACCTTC
CASSQQGGYGYTF
>.|TRBV7-9|.|TRBJ2-5
TGTGCCAGCAGCCGCGCGGGGACATTTGGAGAGACCCAGTACTTC
CASSRAGTFGETQYF
>.|TRBV21-1|.|TRBJ2-7
TGTGCCAGCAGCAAACCCTTCGGACTAGCGGGAGTGGGCGAGCAGTACTTC
CASSKPFGLAGVGEQYF
>.|TRBV19|few|TRBJ1-1
TGTGCCAGTAGTATTAATCGAGTAACACTAGAAGCTTTCTTT
CASSINRVTLEAFF
>TRBD2|TRBV5-1|.|TRBJ2-1
TGCGCCAGCAGCGAGGTAGCGGGAGGGCTGTCGAATGAGCAGTTCTTC
CASSEVAGGLSNEQFF
>TRBD2|TRBV7-2|.|TRBJ2-4
TGTGCCAGCAGCTTAGTGGCTAGCGGAGAAAACATTCAGTACTTC
CASSLVASGENIQYF
>.|TRBV30|.|TRBJ2-7
TGTGCCTGGAGTGTACATCTCCCCCAAGTACAGTACTTC
CAWSVHLPQVQYF
>TRBD1|TRBV6-5|.|TRBJ1-1
TGTGCCAGCAGTTACCCCGGGGACAGGGGAGGAACTGAAGCTTTCTTT
CASSYPGDRGGTEAFF
>.|TRBV5-8|few|TRBJ1-5
TGTGCCAGCAGCCCTTTGACAGTAGTACAGCCCCAGCATTTT
CASSPLTVVQPQHF